Below, 5 T cell receptor beta chains from the same sample are listed, as sequenced in a study of cytomegalovirus exposure and HLA in healthy donors. Both 60 Vbeta primers and 13 Jbeta primers went into the PCR. Method: immunoSEQ multiplex PCR; TCRdb's copy keeps in-frame clones and lacks some. In the table there are under 130,000 clones, less than 80% of which are singletons. Sequencing was performed on PBMCs. These receptors originate from a woman between 40 and 55 years old in good health and CMV-seronegative.

The V and J genes are TRBV28 and TRBJ2-7; 8 bases fit TRBD2. Germline values: CDR1 MDHEN, CDR2 SYDVKM. The CDR3 extends over 11 amino acids. V lost 7 bases to trimming and J lost 5 bases; unmatched junction nucleotides: 1. The CDR3 nucleotides read TGTGCCAGCACGGGGGGGGACGAGCAGTACTTC. This codes for CASTGGDEQYF.

This clone was recorded a few times. V is TRBV5-4 and J is TRBJ2-2; 8 bases agree with TRBD2. The CDR3 loop spans 17 amino acids. Germline V gene sequence: CDR1 SGHNT, CDR2 YYREEE (reference sequence). With 0 bases clipped from V and 1 base from J, the junction kept 5 bases outside the gene matches. CDR3 sequence (DNA): TGTGCCAGCAGCTTGGGTCGGGGGGGGTTGAACACCGGGGAGCTGTTTTTT. Translation: CASSLGRGGLNTGELFF.

This rearrangement joins TRBV29-1 to TRBJ2-2; possibly TRBD2 for D (5 bases). The germline V gene has CDR1 SQVTM and CDR2 ANQGSEA. This CDR3 spans 11 amino acids. V shed 3 bases and J shed 6 bases, with 5 bases lying between them. The CDR3 sequence is CSVERAGELFF. The CDR3 coding sequence is TGCAGCGTTGAGAGGGCCGGGGAGCTGTTTTTT.

This chain joins TRBV11-2 and TRBJ2-7, with 7 bases identical to TRBD1. The CDR3 consists of 14 residues. Germline lookup yields CDR1 SGHAT and CDR2 FQNNGV. The V and J ends lost 5 bases and 3 bases, in that order; junction bases with no gene match: 7. Written as DNA, the CDR3 is TGTGCCAGCAGCCCACCGGGACAGCGCTACGAGCAGTACTTC. Amino acids: CASSPPGQRYEQYF.

The chain joins TRBV29-1 to TRBJ2-1; 7 bases line up with TRBD2. V dropped 7 bases and J dropped 7; count of bases not matched to a gene: 7. Germline values: CDR1 SQVTM, CDR2 ANQGSEA. The CDR3 spans 12 residues. CDR3 DNA sequence: TGCAGCGGAGCGGGAAGGGGAAATGAGCAGTTCTTC. It specifies CSGAGRGNEQFF.